This TCR beta chain comes out of a study of T cells in Graves' hyperthyroidism and ophthalmopathy. Using RNA transcripts as the source, TCR beta CDR3 regions were amplified. HTBI primers were employed in a first-round RT-PCR of the TCR CDR3. TCRdb fed the multiplex PCR reads into MiXCR, producing one record per CDR3 protein. Here the sample spans around 200,000 distinct CDR3 sequences, approximately 15% being singletons. This clonotype occurred many times. The antigen remains undetermined. Overall study results and limits: Blood also showed most of the thyroid clonotypes that were expanded above 0.001. Ophthalmopathy, which appeared later, was predicted by the model a median approximately 6.7 months before onset.

This clonotype was sampled from a woman between 45 and 65 years old with Graves' hyperthyroidism. The sequenced material came from blood.

CDR3 amino acids: CAISDLVSYEQYF. CDR3 DNA: TGTGCCATCAGTGATCTCGTCTCCTACGAGCAGTACTTC. The V call is TRBV10-3, the J call TRBJ2-7; no clear D. Per the germline V gene, CDR1 is ENHRY and CDR2 is SYGVKD. There are 13 residues in the CDR3. Trimming left V 3 bases short and J 0 bases short, with 6 bases between.